This T cell receptor beta chain was identified in a study of human T cells and chemical hapten exposure. CDR3 length: 13 amino acids. The V gene lost 5 bases and the J gene lost 5 bases, with 12 bases spanning the gap. Germline CDR1 and CDR2: SGHVS and FNYEAQ. TCRdb used MiXCR to reprocess the RACE reads, holding one entry per CDR3 protein. There are approximately 370,000 distinct CDR3 sequences in the sample; 5% to 6.5% occur only once, and less than 9% lies in the top ten. This clonotype was counted a few times. Time point: pre-sensitization, week 0. The treatment is: therapeutic diphenylcyclopropenone sensitization with weekly scalp DPC.

This clonotype was obtained from a woman aged 18-29 years with alopecia areata. Some clones in this sample may be carry-over from other donors' samples. The chain couples TRBV7-6 to TRBJ2-5; D is uncertain. Sequencing used whole blood, obtained in connection with sensitization to the hapten diphenylcyclopropenone (DPC). The DNA for the CDR3 is TGTGCCAGCAGCCTGAAGCCTTTGGAGACCCAGTACTTC. Protein: CASSLKPLETQYF.